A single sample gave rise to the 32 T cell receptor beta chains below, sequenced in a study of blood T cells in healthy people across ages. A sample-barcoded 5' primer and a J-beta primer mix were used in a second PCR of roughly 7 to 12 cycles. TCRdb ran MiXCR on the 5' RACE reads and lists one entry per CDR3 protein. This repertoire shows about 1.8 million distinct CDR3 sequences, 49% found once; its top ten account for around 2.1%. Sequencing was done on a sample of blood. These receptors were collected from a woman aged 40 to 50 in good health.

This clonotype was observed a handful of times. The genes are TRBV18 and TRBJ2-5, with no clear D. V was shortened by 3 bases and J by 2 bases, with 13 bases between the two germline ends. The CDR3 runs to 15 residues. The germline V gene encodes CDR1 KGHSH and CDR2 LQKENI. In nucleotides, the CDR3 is TGTGCCAGCTCACCGCTGGTTGGGTTTCAAGAGACCCAGTACTTC. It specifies CASSPLVGFQETQYF.

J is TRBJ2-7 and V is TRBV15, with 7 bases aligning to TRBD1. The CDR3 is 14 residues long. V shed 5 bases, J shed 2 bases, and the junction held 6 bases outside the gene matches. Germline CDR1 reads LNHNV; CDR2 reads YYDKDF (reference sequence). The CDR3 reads CATSGRDSPYEQYF. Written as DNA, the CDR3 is TGTGCCACCAGCGGCCGGGACAGTCCCTACGAGCAGTACTTC.

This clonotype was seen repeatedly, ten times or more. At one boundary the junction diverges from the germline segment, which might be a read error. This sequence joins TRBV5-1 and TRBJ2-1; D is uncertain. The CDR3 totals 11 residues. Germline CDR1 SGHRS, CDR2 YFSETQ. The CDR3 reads CASSEYNEQFF. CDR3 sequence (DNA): TGTGCCAGCAGTGAATACAATGAGCAGTTCTTC.

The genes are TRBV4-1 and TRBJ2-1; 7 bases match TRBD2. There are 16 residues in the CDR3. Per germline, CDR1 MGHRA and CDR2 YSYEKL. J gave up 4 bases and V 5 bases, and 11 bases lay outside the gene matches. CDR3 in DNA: TGCGCCAGCAGCGTCATGGCGGGGGAAACATACAATGAGCAGTTCTTC. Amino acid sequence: CASSVMAGETYNEQFF.

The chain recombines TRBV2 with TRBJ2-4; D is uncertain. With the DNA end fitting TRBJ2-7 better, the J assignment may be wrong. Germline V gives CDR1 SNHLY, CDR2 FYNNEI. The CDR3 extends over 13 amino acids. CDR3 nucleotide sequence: TGTGCCAGCAGTGTTCTGGATTCCTACGAGCAGTACTTC. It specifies CASSVLDSYEQYF.

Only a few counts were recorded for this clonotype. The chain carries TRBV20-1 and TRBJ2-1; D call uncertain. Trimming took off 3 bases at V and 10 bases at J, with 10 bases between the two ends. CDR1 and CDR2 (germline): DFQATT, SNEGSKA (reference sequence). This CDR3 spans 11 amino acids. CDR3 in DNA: TGCAGTGCTAGTTGGCGGACGGAGCAGTTCTTC. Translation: CSASWRTEQFF.

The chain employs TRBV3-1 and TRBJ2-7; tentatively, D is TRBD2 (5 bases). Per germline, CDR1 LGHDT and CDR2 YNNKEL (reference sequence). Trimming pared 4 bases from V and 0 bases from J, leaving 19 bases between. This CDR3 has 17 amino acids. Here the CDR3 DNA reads TGTGCCAGCAGCCCGCCGGCTGTCCGAGGGCCCTCCTACGAGCAGTACTTC. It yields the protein CASSPPAVRGPSYEQYF.

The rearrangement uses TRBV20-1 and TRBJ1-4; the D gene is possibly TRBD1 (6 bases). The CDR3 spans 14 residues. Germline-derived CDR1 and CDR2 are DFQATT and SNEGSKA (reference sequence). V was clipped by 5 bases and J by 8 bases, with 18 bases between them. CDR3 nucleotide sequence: TGCAGTGCTCTCCGGACAGCGATAAGCGAAAAACTGTTTTTT. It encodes CSALRTAISEKLFF.

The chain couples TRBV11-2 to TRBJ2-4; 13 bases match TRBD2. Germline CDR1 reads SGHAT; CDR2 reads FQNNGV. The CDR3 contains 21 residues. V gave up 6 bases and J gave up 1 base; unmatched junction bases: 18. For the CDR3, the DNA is TGTGCCAGCAGTAGTAGGGGGGCGAGACTAGCGGGGGGCGGGGCCAAAAACATTCAGTACTTC. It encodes CASSSRGARLAGGGAKNIQYF.

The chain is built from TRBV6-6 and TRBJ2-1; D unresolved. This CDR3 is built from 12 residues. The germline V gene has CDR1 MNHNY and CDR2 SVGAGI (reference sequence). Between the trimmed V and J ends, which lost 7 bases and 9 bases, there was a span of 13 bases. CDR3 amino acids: CASTEKGSEQFF. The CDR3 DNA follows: TGTGCCAGCACCGAAAAAGGGTCTGAGCAGTTCTTC.

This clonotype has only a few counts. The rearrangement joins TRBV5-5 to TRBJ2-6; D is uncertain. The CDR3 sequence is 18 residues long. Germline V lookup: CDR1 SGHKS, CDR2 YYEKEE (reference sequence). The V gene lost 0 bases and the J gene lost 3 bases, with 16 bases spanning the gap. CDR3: CASSLAGVRRNGANVLTF. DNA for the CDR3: TGTGCCAGCAGCTTGGCTGGTGTTCGTCGGAATGGGGCCAACGTCCTGACTTTC.

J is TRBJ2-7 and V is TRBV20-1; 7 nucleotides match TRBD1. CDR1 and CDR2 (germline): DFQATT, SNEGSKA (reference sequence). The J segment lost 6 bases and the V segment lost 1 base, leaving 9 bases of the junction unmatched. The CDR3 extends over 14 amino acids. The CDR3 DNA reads TGCAGTGCTAGAGGCCGCAGGGGGTTGGGCGAGCAGTACTTC. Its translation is CSARGRRGLGEQYF.

CDR3 protein: CASSYRDGNEQFF. CDR3 nucleotides: TGTGCCAGCAGTTACCGGGACGGTAATGAGCAGTTCTTC. V usage is TRBV6-2 or TRBV6-3 and J usage is TRBJ2-1, with D perhaps given as TRBD1 or TRBD2 (5 bases each). Per germline, CDR1 MNHEY and CDR2 SVGEGT. Trimming shortened V by 2 bases and J by 7 bases, and 9 bases separated the two germline ends. The CDR3 runs 13 residues.

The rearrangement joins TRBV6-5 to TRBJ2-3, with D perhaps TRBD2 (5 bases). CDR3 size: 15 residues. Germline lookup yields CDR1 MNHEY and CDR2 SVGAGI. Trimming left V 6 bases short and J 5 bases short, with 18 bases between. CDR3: CASSPSPGLGDTQYF. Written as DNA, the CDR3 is TGTGCCAGCAGCCCTAGCCCAGGTCTAGGAGATACGCAGTATTTT.

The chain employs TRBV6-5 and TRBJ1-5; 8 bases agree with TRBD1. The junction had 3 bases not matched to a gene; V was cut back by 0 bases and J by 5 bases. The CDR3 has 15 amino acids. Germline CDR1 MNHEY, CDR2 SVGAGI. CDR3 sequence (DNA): TGTGCCAGCAGTTACTCGGGACAGGAAGATCAGCCCCAGCATTTT. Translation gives CASSYSGQEDQPQHF.

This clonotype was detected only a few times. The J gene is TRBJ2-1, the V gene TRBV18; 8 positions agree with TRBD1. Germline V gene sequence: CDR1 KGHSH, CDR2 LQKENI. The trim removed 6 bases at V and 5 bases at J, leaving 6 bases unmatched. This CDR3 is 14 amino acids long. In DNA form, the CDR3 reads TGTGCCAGCTCCCAGGACAGGGAAAACAATGAGCAGTTCTTC. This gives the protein CASSQDRENNEQFF.

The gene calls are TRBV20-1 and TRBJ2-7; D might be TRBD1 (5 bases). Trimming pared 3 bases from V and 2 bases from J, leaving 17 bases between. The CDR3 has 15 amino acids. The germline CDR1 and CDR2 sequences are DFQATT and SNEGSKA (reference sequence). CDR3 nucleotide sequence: TGCAGTGCTAGTATTTTAACAGGCTCTGCCTACGAGCAGTACTTC. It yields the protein CSASILTGSAYEQYF.

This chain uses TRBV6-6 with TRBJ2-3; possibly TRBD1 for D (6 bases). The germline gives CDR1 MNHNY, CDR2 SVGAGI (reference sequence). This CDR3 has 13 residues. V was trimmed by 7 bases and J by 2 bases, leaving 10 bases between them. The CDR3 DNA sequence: TGTGCCAGCACCGACAGGCTCACAGATACGCAGTATTTT. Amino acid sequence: CASTDRLTDTQYF.

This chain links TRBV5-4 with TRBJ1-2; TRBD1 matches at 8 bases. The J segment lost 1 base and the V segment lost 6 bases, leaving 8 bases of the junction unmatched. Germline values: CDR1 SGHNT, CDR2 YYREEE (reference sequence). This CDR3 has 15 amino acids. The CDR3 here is CASTLGQGVNYGYTF. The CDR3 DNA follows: TGTGCCAGCACCCTCGGACAGGGAGTTAACTATGGCTACACCTTC.

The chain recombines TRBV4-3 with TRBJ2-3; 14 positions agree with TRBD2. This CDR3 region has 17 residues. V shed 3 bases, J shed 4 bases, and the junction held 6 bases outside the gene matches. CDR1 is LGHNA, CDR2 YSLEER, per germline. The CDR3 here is CASSQWTSGGKSDTQYF. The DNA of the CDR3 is TGCGCCAGCAGCCAGTGGACTAGCGGGGGGAAATCAGATACGCAGTATTTT.

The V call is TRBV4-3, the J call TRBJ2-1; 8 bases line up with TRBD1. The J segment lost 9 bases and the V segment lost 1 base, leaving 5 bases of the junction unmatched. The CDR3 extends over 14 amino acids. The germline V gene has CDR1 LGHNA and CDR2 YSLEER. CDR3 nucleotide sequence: TGCGCCAGCAGCCAAGGGACAGGGTCTGCTGAGCAGTTCTTC. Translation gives CASSQGTGSAEQFF.

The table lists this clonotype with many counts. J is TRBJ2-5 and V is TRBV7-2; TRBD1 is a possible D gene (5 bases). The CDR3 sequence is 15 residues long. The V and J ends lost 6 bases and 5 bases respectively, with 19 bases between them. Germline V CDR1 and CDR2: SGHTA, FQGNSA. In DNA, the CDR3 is TGTGCCAGCAGTCTAGGGGCGGAAATTCCGGAGACCCAGTACTTC. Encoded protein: CASSLGAEIPETQYF.

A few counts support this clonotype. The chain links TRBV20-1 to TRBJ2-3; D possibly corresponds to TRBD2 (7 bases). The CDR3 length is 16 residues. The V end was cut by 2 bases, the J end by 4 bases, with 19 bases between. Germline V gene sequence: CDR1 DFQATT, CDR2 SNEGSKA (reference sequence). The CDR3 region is CSARKQGGQYADTQYF. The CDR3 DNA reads TGCAGTGCTAGAAAACAGGGAGGGCAGTACGCAGATACGCAGTATTTT.

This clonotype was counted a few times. CDR3 in DNA: TGTGCCAGCAGCCCCACCTCGACTAGCGGGGGGGCCGAAAAGACCCAGTACTTC. It encodes CASSPTSTSGGAEKTQYF. V gene TRBV3-1 combines with J gene TRBJ2-5, with TRBD2 identical over 14 bases. Trimming took 4 bases from V and 6 from J; bases not matched to a gene: 13. Germline V CDR1 and CDR2: LGHDT, YNNKEL (reference sequence). The CDR3 loop spans 18 amino acids.

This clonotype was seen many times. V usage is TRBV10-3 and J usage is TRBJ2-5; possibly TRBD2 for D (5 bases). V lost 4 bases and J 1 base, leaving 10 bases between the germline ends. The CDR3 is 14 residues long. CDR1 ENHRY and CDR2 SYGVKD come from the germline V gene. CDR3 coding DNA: TGTGCCATCAGTGCGAGCGGTACCCAAGAGACCCAGTACTTC. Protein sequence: CAISASGTQETQYF.

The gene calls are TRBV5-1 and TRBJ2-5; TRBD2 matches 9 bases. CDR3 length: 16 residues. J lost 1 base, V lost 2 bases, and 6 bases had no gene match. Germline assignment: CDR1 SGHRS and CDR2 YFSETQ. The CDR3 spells CASSFTAGGGQETQYF. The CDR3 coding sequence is TGCGCCAGCAGCTTCACGGCGGGGGGGGGCCAAGAGACCCAGTACTTC.

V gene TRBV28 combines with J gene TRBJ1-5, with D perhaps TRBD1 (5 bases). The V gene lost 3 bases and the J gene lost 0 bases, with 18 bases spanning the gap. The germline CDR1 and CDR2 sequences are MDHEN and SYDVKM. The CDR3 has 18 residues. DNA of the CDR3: TGTGCCAGCAGTTTTTCTTGGGGGGATGGCCATAGCAATCAGCCCCAGCATTTT. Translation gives CASSFSWGDGHSNQPQHF.

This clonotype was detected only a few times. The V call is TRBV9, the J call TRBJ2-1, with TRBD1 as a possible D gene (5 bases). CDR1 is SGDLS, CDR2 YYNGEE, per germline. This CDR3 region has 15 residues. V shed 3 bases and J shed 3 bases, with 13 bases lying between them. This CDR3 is CASSAGQSNYNEQFF. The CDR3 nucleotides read TGTGCCAGCAGCGCCGGACAATCTAACTACAATGAGCAGTTCTTC. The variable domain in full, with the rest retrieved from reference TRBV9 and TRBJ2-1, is DSGVTQTPKHLITATGQRVTLRCSPRSGDLSVYWYQQSLDQGLQFLIQYYNGEERAKGNILERFSAQQFPDLHSELNLSSLELGDSALYFCASSAGQSNYNEQFFGPGTRLTVL.

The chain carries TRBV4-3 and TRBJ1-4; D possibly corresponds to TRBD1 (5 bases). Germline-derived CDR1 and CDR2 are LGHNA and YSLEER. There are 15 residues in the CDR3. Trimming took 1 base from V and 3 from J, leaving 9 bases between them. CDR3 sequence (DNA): TGCGCCAGCAGCCAAGGGGCAGGGCCTAATGAAAAACTGTTTTTT. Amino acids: CASSQGAGPNEKLFF.

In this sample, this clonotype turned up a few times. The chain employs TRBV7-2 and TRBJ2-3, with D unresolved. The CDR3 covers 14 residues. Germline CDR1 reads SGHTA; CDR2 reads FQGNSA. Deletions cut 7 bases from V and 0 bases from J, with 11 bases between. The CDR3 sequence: CASTLTPSTDTQYF. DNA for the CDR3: TGTGCCAGCACCTTGACTCCTAGCACAGATACGCAGTATTTT.

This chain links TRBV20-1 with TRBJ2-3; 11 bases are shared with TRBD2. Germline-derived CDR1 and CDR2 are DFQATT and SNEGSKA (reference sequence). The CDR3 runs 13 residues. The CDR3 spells CSATSGKLNTQYF. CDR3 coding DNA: TGCAGCGCGACTAGCGGGAAATTAAATACGCAGTATTTT.

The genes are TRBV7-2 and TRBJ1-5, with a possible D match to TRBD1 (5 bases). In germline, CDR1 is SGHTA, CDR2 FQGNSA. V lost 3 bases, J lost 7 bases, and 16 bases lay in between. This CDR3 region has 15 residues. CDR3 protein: CASSFETGVAQPQHF. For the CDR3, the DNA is TGTGCCAGCAGCTTTGAAACGGGGGTCGCCCAGCCCCAGCATTTT. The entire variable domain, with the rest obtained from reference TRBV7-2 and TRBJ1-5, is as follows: GAGVSQSPSNKVTEKGKDVELRCDPISGHTALYWYRQSLGQGLEFLIYFQGNSAPDKSGLPSDRFSAERTGGSVSTLTIQRTQQEDSAVYLCASSFETGVAQPQHFGDGTRLSIL.